This TCR beta chain is from a study of long-term antiretroviral therapy in people with HIV. Whole-study results and caveats: Nothing was known about ART adherence, viral resistance or changes in therapy.

The assay, immunoSEQ v3.0, was run at survey level. Only in-frame clones appear in the TCRdb table, and some are missing; sequencing was by immunoSEQ multiplex PCR. The sample lists tens of thousands of clones, 65% to 90% occurring once. Roughly 0.95-11 million cryopreserved PBMC were held in samples before DNA extraction. About this clone itself: Its antigen is still unknown.

The sequence derives from a man aged 18 to 29 with HIV. The sample in question was unsorted PBMCs, obtained 0.3 years after starting antiretroviral therapy.

CDR3 sequence: CASRNRLKLTGELFF. DNA for the CDR3: TGTGCCAGCAGAAACAGGTTAAAGTTAACCGGGGAGCTGTTTTTT. The rearrangement links TRBV7-9 to TRBJ2-2, with D possibly TRBD1 on 5 matching bases. The CDR3 extends over 15 amino acids. V was trimmed by 6 bases and J by 5 bases, leaving 16 bases between them. From germline, CDR1 is SEHNR and CDR2 FQNEAQ (reference sequence).